The rows below give T cell receptor beta chains drawn from one sample of a study of regulatory T cells in long-lasting Graves disease. TCRdb passed the multiplex PCR reads through MiXCR, listing each CDR3 protein once. The sample has 400,000 to 500,000 distinct CDR3 sequences; about a sixth are singletons. The same specimen was also included in a second study, on T cells in Graves' hyperthyroidism and ophthalmopathy.

The sample here was peripheral blood mononuclear cells (PBMCs), taken at new diagnosis, from a patient treated with antithyroid drugs. Receptors were obtained from a woman aged 25 to 39 with Graves disease. CDR3s include the opening cysteine and the closing phenylalanine or tryptophan. The order of the fields is clone size, V gene, J gene, D gene, CDR3 protein, CDR3 DNA. The D gene is left open where the match is weak. The size of a clone is reported for some rows only, either as once, few or many, or as a class for expanded clones.

clone size: many; V gene: TRBV3-1; J gene: TRBJ2-2; D gene: -; CDR3 protein: CASSSGKPNTGELFF; CDR3 DNA: TGTGCCAGCAGCTCCGGGAAACCGAACACCGGGGAGCTGTTTTTT
clone size: many; V gene: TRBV12-3/TRBV12-4; J gene: TRBJ1-1; D gene: -; CDR3 protein: CASRVSGGLTEAFF; CDR3 DNA: TGTGCCAGCAGGGTTTCTGGGGGCCTGACTGAAGCTTTCTTT
clone size: many; V gene: TRBV11-2; J gene: TRBJ1-1; D gene: -; CDR3 protein: CASSLSGGGSFTEAFF; CDR3 DNA: TGTGCCAGCAGCTTAAGCGGGGGGGGGAGCTTCACTGAAGCTTTCTTT
clone size: many; V gene: TRBV7-7; J gene: TRBJ2-7; D gene: -; CDR3 protein: CASNRYPLGGRDEQYF; CDR3 DNA: TGTGCTAGCAACCGTTATCCACTGGGGGGCAGGGACGAGCAGTACTTC
clone size: many; V gene: TRBV20-1; J gene: TRBJ2-7; D gene: TRBD2; CDR3 protein: CSATPLAGVLGEQYF; CDR3 DNA: TGCAGTGCCACCCCCCTAGCGGGAGTCCTGGGCGAGCAGTACTTC
clone size: many; V gene: TRBV2; J gene: TRBJ2-7; D gene: -; CDR3 protein: CASSRQDGEQYF; CDR3 DNA: TGTGCCAGCAGTCGACAGGATGGCGAGCAGTACTTC
clone size: few; V gene: TRBV20-1; J gene: TRBJ2-7; D gene: -; CDR3 protein: CSGKDSPYEQYF; CDR3 DNA: TGCAGTGGAAAGGACAGTCCCTACGAGCAGTACTTC
clone size: many; V gene: TRBV6-1; J gene: TRBJ1-1; D gene: TRBD1; CDR3 protein: CASSERQGGLNTEAFF; CDR3 DNA: TGTGCCAGCAGTGAACGTCAGGGGGGCTTGAACACTGAAGCTTTCTTT
clone size: few; V gene: TRBV11-2; J gene: TRBJ2-7; D gene: TRBD2; CDR3 protein: CASSPIAGGYYEQYF; CDR3 DNA: TGTGCCAGCAGCCCAATAGCGGGAGGGTACTACGAGCAGTACTTC
clone size: many; V gene: TRBV7-3; J gene: TRBJ2-3; D gene: TRBD1; CDR3 protein: CASSLEPGTARTDTQYF; CDR3 DNA: TGTGCCAGCAGCTTAGAACCCGGGACAGCTCGCACAGATACGCAGTATTTT
clone size: few; V gene: TRBV27; J gene: TRBJ2-2; D gene: TRBD2; CDR3 protein: CASSLLGDYSRRNGELFF; CDR3 DNA: TGTGCCAGCAGTTTATTGGGGGACTACTCTCGAAGGAACGGGGAGCTGTTTTTT
clone size: -; V gene: TRBV6-1; J gene: TRBJ1-6; D gene: -; CDR3 protein: CASSEGPLRPLHF; CDR3 DNA: TGTGCCAGCAGTGAAGGTCCCCTGAGACCCCTCCACTTT
clone size: -; V gene: TRBV24-1; J gene: TRBJ2-7; D gene: -; CDR3 protein: CATGSPGPLPNEQYF; CDR3 DNA: TGTGCCACCGGCAGCCCGGGTCCCCTACCTAACGAGCAGTACTTC
clone size: many; V gene: TRBV7-9; J gene: TRBJ2-7; D gene: TRBD2; CDR3 protein: CASSLTSRYEQYF; CDR3 DNA: TGTGCCAGCAGCCTGACTAGCCGGTACGAGCAGTACTTC
clone size: many; V gene: TRBV6-1; J gene: TRBJ2-7; D gene: -; CDR3 protein: CASRPWATQVGYEQYF; CDR3 DNA: TGTGCCAGCAGGCCTTGGGCCACCCAGGTCGGCTACGAGCAGTACTTC
clone size: many; V gene: TRBV28; J gene: TRBJ1-5; D gene: -; CDR3 protein: CASRVEAFAGGNQPQHF; CDR3 DNA: TGTGCCAGCAGGGTGGAGGCGTTCGCCGGAGGCAATCAGCCCCAGCATTTT
clone size: many; V gene: TRBV6-5; J gene: TRBJ1-6; D gene: -; CDR3 protein: CASSYSNSPLHF; CDR3 DNA: TGTGCCAGCAGCTACTCAAATTCACCCCTCCACTTT
clone size: few; V gene: TRBV25-1; J gene: TRBJ2-5; D gene: -; CDR3 protein: CASSELERGGGPGETQYF; CDR3 DNA: TGTGCCAGCAGTGAACTCGAGAGGGGGGGAGGGCCAGGAGAGACCCAGTACTTC
clone size: many; V gene: TRBV11-2; J gene: TRBJ2-1; D gene: -; CDR3 protein: CASSFRGGGTTYNEQFF; CDR3 DNA: TGTGCCAGCAGCTTCAGGGGGGGGGGGACCACCTACAATGAGCAGTTCTTC
clone size: -; V gene: TRBV19; J gene: TRBJ1-3; D gene: -; CDR3 protein: CASSEDGSGNTIYF; CDR3 DNA: TGTGCCAGTAGTGAAGATGGTTCTGGAAACACCATATATTTT
clone size: -; V gene: TRBV6-1; J gene: TRBJ2-7; D gene: -; CDR3 protein: CASSTRSYEQYF; CDR3 DNA: TGTGCCAGCAGCACCAGGTCCTACGAGCAGTACTTC
clone size: -; V gene: TRBV20-1; J gene: TRBJ1-2; D gene: TRBD1; CDR3 protein: CSARGRGHRGDGYTF; CDR3 DNA: TGCAGTGCTAGAGGCAGGGGGCATAGGGGAGATGGCTACACCTTC
clone size: many; V gene: TRBV20-1; J gene: TRBJ2-1; D gene: TRBD1; CDR3 protein: CSARDTQTGGRFF; CDR3 DNA: TGCAGTGCTAGAGATACCCAGACAGGGGGTCGGTTCTTC
clone size: many; V gene: TRBV24-1; J gene: TRBJ2-5; D gene: TRBD2; CDR3 protein: CATSDPGLASQETQYF; CDR3 DNA: TGTGCCACCAGTGACCCCGGACTAGCATCACAAGAGACCCAGTACTTC
clone size: many; V gene: TRBV2; J gene: TRBJ1-1; D gene: -; CDR3 protein: CASSESRVPTEAFF; CDR3 DNA: TGTGCCAGCAGTGAGTCAAGGGTCCCTACTGAAGCTTTCTTT
clone size: -; V gene: TRBV11-2; J gene: TRBJ2-3; D gene: -; CDR3 protein: CASSQGSAATDTQYF; CDR3 DNA: TGTGCCAGCAGCCAAGGGTCGGCAGCTACAGATACGCAGTATTTT
clone size: many; V gene: TRBV28; J gene: TRBJ2-7; D gene: -; CDR3 protein: CASNPDRTYEQYF; CDR3 DNA: TGTGCCAGCAACCCGGACAGAACCTACGAGCAGTACTTC
clone size: -; V gene: TRBV19; J gene: TRBJ2-1; D gene: -; CDR3 protein: CASRPSLEKGGPGNEQFF; CDR3 DNA: TGTGCCAGTAGACCATCGCTAGAAAAAGGAGGACCTGGGAATGAGCAGTTCTTC
clone size: many; V gene: TRBV7-2; J gene: TRBJ2-3; D gene: -; CDR3 protein: CASSLVVVWGQVGTQYF; CDR3 DNA: TGTGCCAGCAGCTTAGTGGTAGTCTGGGGTCAAGTGGGTACGCAGTATTTT
clone size: many; V gene: TRBV18; J gene: TRBJ1-2; D gene: -; CDR3 protein: CASSPRVQGGYTF; CDR3 DNA: TGTGCCAGCTCACCCCGGGTTCAAGGCGGCTACACCTTC
clone size: -; V gene: TRBV29-1; J gene: TRBJ1-1; D gene: -; CDR3 protein: CSAGSPNTEAFF; CDR3 DNA: TGCAGCGCTGGGTCTCCGAACACTGAAGCTTTCTTT
clone size: few; V gene: TRBV20-1; J gene: TRBJ1-1; D gene: -; CDR3 protein: CSASLIGPTSNTEAFF; CDR3 DNA: TGCAGTGCTAGTCTGATAGGACCGACGTCGAACACTGAAGCTTTCTTT
clone size: -; V gene: TRBV15; J gene: TRBJ2-7; D gene: TRBD2; CDR3 protein: CATSRAGGSISNEQYF; CDR3 DNA: TGTGCCACCAGCAGAGCGGGCGGGAGTATTAGCAACGAGCAGTACTTC
clone size: few; V gene: TRBV19; J gene: TRBJ2-2; D gene: -; CDR3 protein: CASSLRREKVAGELFF; CDR3 DNA: TGTGCCAGTAGTTTGCGACGGGAGAAAGTGGCCGGGGAGCTGTTTTTT
clone size: -; V gene: TRBV20-1; J gene: TRBJ2-1; D gene: TRBD2; CDR3 protein: CSAPGRAGPYNEQFF; CDR3 DNA: TGCAGTGCCCCAGGGAGAGCGGGGCCCTACAATGAGCAGTTCTTC
clone size: few; V gene: TRBV6-2/TRBV6-3; J gene: TRBJ1-5; D gene: -; CDR3 protein: CASSYPAVQYSNQPQHF; CDR3 DNA: TGTGCCAGCAGTTACCCCGCGGTACAGTATAGCAATCAGCCCCAGCATTTT
clone size: -; V gene: TRBV4-2; J gene: TRBJ2-7; D gene: -; CDR3 protein: CASSQAGVRSYEQYF; CDR3 DNA: TGTGCCAGCAGCCAAGCAGGGGTGCGCTCCTACGAGCAGTACTTC
clone size: -; V gene: TRBV27; J gene: TRBJ2-1; D gene: TRBD2; CDR3 protein: CASRTSGIHNEQFF; CDR3 DNA: TGTGCCAGCAGGACTAGCGGGATTCACAATGAGCAGTTCTTC
clone size: many; V gene: TRBV2; J gene: TRBJ2-1; D gene: TRBD2; CDR3 protein: CASSVQAGFSVRYYNEQFF; CDR3 DNA: TGTGCCAGCAGTGTTCAAGCGGGGTTTTCGGTACGATACTACAATGAGCAGTTCTTC
clone size: -; V gene: TRBV28; J gene: TRBJ2-1; D gene: -; CDR3 protein: CASSGFGGSYNEQFF; CDR3 DNA: TGTGCCAGCAGTGGGTTCGGGGGCTCCTACAATGAGCAGTTCTTC
clone size: few; V gene: TRBV9; J gene: TRBJ2-3; D gene: TRBD2; CDR3 protein: CASSVSSGGANTDTQYF; CDR3 DNA: TGTGCCAGCAGCGTATCTAGCGGGGGAGCCAACACAGATACGCAGTATTTT
clone size: few; V gene: TRBV27; J gene: TRBJ2-3; D gene: TRBD2; CDR3 protein: CASSLSAGLAFTDTQYF; CDR3 DNA: TGTGCCAGCAGTTTATCTGCGGGACTAGCATTCACAGATACGCAGTATTTT
clone size: many; V gene: TRBV18; J gene: TRBJ2-1; D gene: TRBD2; CDR3 protein: CASSPLAGAANEQFF; CDR3 DNA: TGTGCCAGCTCACCATTAGCGGGAGCGGCGAATGAGCAGTTCTTC
clone size: many; V gene: TRBV20-1; J gene: TRBJ2-1; D gene: -; CDR3 protein: CSARTQLQGQSYNEQFF; CDR3 DNA: TGCAGTGCTAGGACACAGTTACAGGGTCAATCTTACAATGAGCAGTTCTTC
clone size: few; V gene: TRBV15; J gene: TRBJ2-1; D gene: -; CDR3 protein: CATSRVNNNEQFF; CDR3 DNA: TGTGCCACCAGCAGAGTAAATAACAATGAGCAGTTCTTC
clone size: -; V gene: TRBV14; J gene: TRBJ2-7; D gene: -; CDR3 protein: CASSQGLFNEQYF; CDR3 DNA: TGTGCCAGCAGCCAGGGACTGTTTAATGAGCAGTACTTC
clone size: many; V gene: TRBV24-1; J gene: TRBJ2-3; D gene: TRBD2; CDR3 protein: CATRAATSGTDTQYF; CDR3 DNA: TGTGCCACCAGGGCGGCCACTAGCGGAACAGATACGCAGTATTTT
clone size: few; V gene: TRBV12-5; J gene: TRBJ1-1; D gene: TRBD1; CDR3 protein: CASEPGQGSGTEAFF; CDR3 DNA: TGTGCTAGTGAGCCGGGACAGGGATCCGGGACTGAAGCTTTCTTT
clone size: few; V gene: TRBV12-3/TRBV12-4; J gene: TRBJ2-5; D gene: TRBD2; CDR3 protein: CASTERERETQYF; CDR3 DNA: TGTGCCAGCACTGAGCGGGAGCGGGAGACCCAGTACTTC
clone size: many; V gene: TRBV15; J gene: TRBJ1-5; D gene: -; CDR3 protein: CATSRVQGFYQPQHF; CDR3 DNA: TGTGCCACCAGCAGAGTTCAGGGTTTCTATCAGCCCCAGCATTTT
clone size: -; V gene: TRBV6-9; J gene: TRBJ2-4; D gene: -; CDR3 protein: CASSYRGTKNIQYF; CDR3 DNA: TGTGCCAGCAGTTACCGGGGGACCAAAAACATTCAGTACTTC
clone size: many; V gene: TRBV24-1; J gene: TRBJ1-5; D gene: TRBD1; CDR3 protein: CATGDRDQPQHF; CDR3 DNA: TGTGCCACCGGGGACAGGGATCAGCCCCAGCATTTT
clone size: many; V gene: TRBV6-2/TRBV6-3; J gene: TRBJ2-5; D gene: TRBD2; CDR3 protein: CASRTLAGVEETQYF; CDR3 DNA: TGTGCCAGCAGAACTCTAGCGGGAGTTGAGGAGACCCAGTACTTC
clone size: -; V gene: TRBV20-1; J gene: TRBJ2-7; D gene: TRBD2; CDR3 protein: CSAPSSGRGSYEQYF; CDR3 DNA: TGCAGTGCTCCTTCTAGCGGGAGGGGCTCCTACGAGCAGTACTTC
clone size: few; V gene: TRBV29-1; J gene: TRBJ1-1; D gene: -; CDR3 protein: CSVGDEAFF; CDR3 DNA: TGCAGCGTTGGGGATGAAGCTTTCTTT